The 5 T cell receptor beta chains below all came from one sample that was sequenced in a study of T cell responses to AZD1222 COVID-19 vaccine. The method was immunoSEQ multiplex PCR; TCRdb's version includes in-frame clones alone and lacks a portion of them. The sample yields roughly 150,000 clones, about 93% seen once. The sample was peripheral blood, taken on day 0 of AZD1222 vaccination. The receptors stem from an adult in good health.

The CDR3 nucleotides read TGTGCCAGTAGTATGGGTGGGACAGTGAAGCAGTTCTTC. Translation gives CASSMGGTVKQFF. This chain connects TRBV19 to TRBJ2-1; 7 nucleotides line up with TRBD1. CDR3 length: 13 amino acids. Germline V gene lookup returns CDR1 LNHDA and CDR2 SQIVND (reference sequence). J was trimmed by 11 bases and V by 3 bases; bases with no gene match: 7.

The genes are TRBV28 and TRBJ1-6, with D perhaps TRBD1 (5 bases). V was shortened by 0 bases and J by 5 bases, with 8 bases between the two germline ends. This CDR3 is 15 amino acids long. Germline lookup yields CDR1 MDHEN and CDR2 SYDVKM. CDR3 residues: CASSLWTANNSPLHF. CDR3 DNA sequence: TGTGCCAGCAGTTTATGGACAGCAAATAATTCACCCCTCCACTTT.

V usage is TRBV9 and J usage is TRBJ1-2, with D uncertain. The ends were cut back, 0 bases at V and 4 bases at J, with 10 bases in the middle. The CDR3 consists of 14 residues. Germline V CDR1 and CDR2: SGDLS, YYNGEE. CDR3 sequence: CASSVGRGTYGYTF. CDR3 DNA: TGTGCCAGCAGCGTAGGTCGGGGTACCTATGGCTACACCTTC. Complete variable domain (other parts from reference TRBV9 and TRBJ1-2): DSGVTQTPKHLITATGQRVTLRCSPRSGDLSVYWYQQSLDQGLQFLIQYYNGEERAKGNILERFSAQQFPDLHSELNLSSLELGDSALYFCASSVGRGTYGYTFGSGTRLTVV.

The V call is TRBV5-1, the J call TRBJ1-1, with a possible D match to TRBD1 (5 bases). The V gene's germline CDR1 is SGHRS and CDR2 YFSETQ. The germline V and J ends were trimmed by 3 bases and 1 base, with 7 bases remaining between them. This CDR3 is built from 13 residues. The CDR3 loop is CASSSRANTEAFF. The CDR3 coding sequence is TGCGCCAGCAGCTCCAGGGCGAACACTGAAGCTTTCTTT.

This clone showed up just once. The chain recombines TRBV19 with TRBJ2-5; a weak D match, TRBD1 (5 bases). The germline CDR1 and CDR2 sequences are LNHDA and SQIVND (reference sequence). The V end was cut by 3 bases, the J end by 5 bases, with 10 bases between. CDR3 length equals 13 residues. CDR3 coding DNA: TGTGCCAGTAGTATCTCAGGGCCGGAGACCCAGTACTTC. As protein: CASSISGPETQYF.